This T cell receptor (beta chain) appears in the sequencing data of a study of shared clonotypes between healthy human individuals. Whole-study results and caveats: Measured sharing among donors was expected to vary with sequencing depth.

Turning to this clone: Its antigen remains unknown.

An assay was performed, and its level was deep. Here immunoSEQ multiplex PCR was the method, and the copy in TCRdb shows in-frame clones only, minus some. The sample holds under 1,100,000 clones, about 70% seen once. V lost 5 bases and J lost 8, with 12 bases in between. The CDR3 runs to 12 residues. Per the germline V gene, CDR1 is SGHAT and CDR2 is FQDESV (reference sequence). Sequencing was performed on memory CD4+ T cells sorted from blood. The sample's subset: CD45RA-negative fraction. This sequence joins TRBV11-1 and TRBJ1-2; tentative D call: TRBD1 (6 bases). The sequence came from a young man in good health. The chain's CDR3 is CASSPRTGGYTF. The CDR3 bases are TGTGCCAGCAGCCCGAGAACAGGGGGCTACACCTTC.